Below are 2 T cell receptor beta chains sequenced from a single sample in a study of blood T cells in healthy people across ages. For the second PCR, which ran for about 6 to 11 cycles, a sample-barcoded 5' primer and a J-beta primer mix were used. Via MiXCR, TCRdb re-called the 5' RACE reads, giving one row per CDR3 protein. The data contain just under 750,000 distinct CDR3 sequences, over 20% of them singletons. The sequenced material came from blood. These receptors were taken from a man aged 65 to 85 in good health.

The genes are TRBV27 and TRBJ2-3; D not resolved. This CDR3 region has 15 residues. CDR1 is MNHEY, CDR2 SMNVEV, per germline (reference sequence). The V end was cut by 2 bases, the J end by 0 bases, with 9 bases between. The CDR3 nucleotides are TGTGCCAGCAGTTTAATGGCAGTAAGCACAGATACGCAGTATTTT. Its protein product is CASSLMAVSTDTQYF.

There are a few counts of this clonotype. The rearrangement links TRBV7-9 to TRBJ1-1, with D perhaps TRBD1 (5 bases). The CDR3 is made up of 11 amino acids. CDR1 and CDR2 (germline): SEHNR, FQNEAQ (reference sequence). V lost 11 bases, J lost 1 base, and 8 bases lay in between. DNA for the CDR3: TGTGCCGGGAGGGGGAACACTGAAGCTTTCTTT. Its protein product is CAGRGNTEAFF.